Listed below are T cell receptor beta chains from one sample, sequenced in a study of post-analysis software for immune sequencing data. MiXCR was run by TCRdb on the PCR reads, yielding one entry per CDR3 protein. The sample has approximately 350,000 distinct CDR3 sequences; about a third are singletons. Source material: blood. All receptors come from a girl between 10 and 17 years old with multiple sclerosis. CDR3s include the opening cysteine and the closing phenylalanine or tryptophan. Fields, in order: D gene, V gene, clone size, CDR3 length, J gene, CDR3 protein, CDR3 DNA. The D gene is left open where the match is weak. Clone sizes are given selectively: once, few, many, or a class where the clone is expanded.

D gene: TRBD1; V gene: TRBV14; clone size: NA; CDR3 length: 16; J gene: TRBJ2-1; CDR3 protein: CASSQDLGQGFREQFF; CDR3 DNA: TGTGCCAGCAGCCAAGATCTAGGACAGGGGTTCCGAGAGCAGTTCTTC
D gene: NA; V gene: TRBV7-2; clone size: few; CDR3 length: 14; J gene: TRBJ2-1; CDR3 protein: CASSQGSGNNEQFF; CDR3 DNA: TGTGCCAGCAGCCAGGGGTCGGGAAACAATGAGCAGTTCTTC
D gene: NA; V gene: TRBV12-3/TRBV12-4; clone size: many; CDR3 length: 15; J gene: TRBJ2-5; CDR3 protein: CASSGDNLYGETQYF; CDR3 DNA: TGTGCCAGCAGCGGGGACAACCTCTATGGAGAGACCCAGTACTTC
D gene: NA; V gene: TRBV27; clone size: NA; CDR3 length: 14; J gene: TRBJ1-4; CDR3 protein: CASSFLGEAEKLFF; CDR3 DNA: TGTGCCAGCAGTTTCTTGGGGGAGGCTGAAAAACTGTTTTTT
D gene: NA; V gene: TRBV29-1; clone size: many; CDR3 length: 11; J gene: TRBJ2-7; CDR3 protein: CSVEGGHEQYF; CDR3 DNA: TGCAGCGTTGAAGGGGGTCACGAGCAGTACTTC
D gene: NA; V gene: TRBV5-1; clone size: NA; CDR3 length: 17; J gene: TRBJ2-2; CDR3 protein: CASSPTSAGRNTGELFF; CDR3 DNA: TGCGCCAGCAGCCCTACAAGCGCAGGGCGAAACACCGGGGAGCTGTTTTTT
D gene: NA; V gene: TRBV6-1; clone size: NA; CDR3 length: 14; J gene: TRBJ1-1; CDR3 protein: CASSADRSNTEAFF; CDR3 DNA: TGTGCCAGCAGTGCCGACAGGTCTAACACTGAAGCTTTCTTT
D gene: TRBD1; V gene: TRBV6-6; clone size: NA; CDR3 length: 14; J gene: TRBJ2-7; CDR3 protein: CASSGGTGPYEQYF; CDR3 DNA: TGTGCCAGCAGTGGGGGGACAGGGCCCTACGAGCAGTACTTC
D gene: TRBD1; V gene: TRBV6-2/TRBV6-3; clone size: NA; CDR3 length: 13; J gene: TRBJ2-7; CDR3 protein: CASSYDRAHEQYF; CDR3 DNA: TGTGCCAGCAGTTACGACAGGGCCCACGAGCAGTACTTC
D gene: NA; V gene: TRBV7-3; clone size: few; CDR3 length: 13; J gene: TRBJ2-5; CDR3 protein: CASSLDPYGAQYF; CDR3 DNA: TGTGCCAGCAGTTTAGACCCATACGGGGCCCAGTACTTC
D gene: TRBD1; V gene: TRBV10-3; clone size: NA; CDR3 length: 14; J gene: TRBJ1-2; CDR3 protein: CAISESERGPGYTF; CDR3 DNA: TGTGCCATCAGTGAGTCAGAAAGGGGGCCTGGCTACACCTTC
D gene: NA; V gene: TRBV5-1; clone size: NA; CDR3 length: 17; J gene: TRBJ1-6; CDR3 protein: CASSLDGRGIDNSPLHF; CDR3 DNA: TGCGCCAGCAGCTTGGACGGCAGGGGTATTGATAATTCACCCCTCCACTTT
D gene: TRBD1; V gene: TRBV6-5; clone size: NA; CDR3 length: 16; J gene: TRBJ1-6; CDR3 protein: CASSQTPGQGSSPLHF; CDR3 DNA: TGTGCCAGCAGTCAGACGCCGGGACAGGGTTCTTCACCCCTCCACTTT
D gene: TRBD1; V gene: TRBV27; clone size: NA; CDR3 length: 14; J gene: TRBJ1-2; CDR3 protein: CASSLIGTGYGYTF; CDR3 DNA: TGTGCCAGCAGTTTAATCGGGACAGGCTATGGCTACACCTTC
D gene: TRBD2; V gene: TRBV12-3/TRBV12-4; clone size: many; CDR3 length: 12; J gene: TRBJ2-1; CDR3 protein: CASRTSAGEQFF; CDR3 DNA: TGTGCCAGCAGGACTAGCGCCGGGGAGCAGTTCTTC
D gene: NA; V gene: TRBV15; clone size: few; CDR3 length: 15; J gene: TRBJ1-2; CDR3 protein: CATSPTSLTPYGYTF; CDR3 DNA: TGTGCCACCAGCCCCACCAGCCTCACTCCCTATGGCTACACCTTC
D gene: NA; V gene: TRBV20-1; clone size: NA; CDR3 length: 12; J gene: TRBJ1-1; CDR3 protein: CSARFSEGEAFF; CDR3 DNA: TGCAGTGCTAGATTTAGCGAGGGTGAAGCTTTCTTT
D gene: NA; V gene: TRBV7-2; clone size: few; CDR3 length: 13; J gene: TRBJ1-2; CDR3 protein: CASSLRGFDGYTF; CDR3 DNA: TGTGCCAGCAGCTTACGAGGGTTTGATGGCTACACCTTC
D gene: TRBD2; V gene: TRBV25-1; clone size: NA; CDR3 length: 15; J gene: TRBJ2-1; CDR3 protein: CASSDLERGGNEQFF; CDR3 DNA: TGTGCCAGCAGTGATCTTGAGAGGGGAGGGAATGAGCAGTTCTTC
D gene: NA; V gene: TRBV7-9; clone size: NA; CDR3 length: 13; J gene: TRBJ2-5; CDR3 protein: CASSFRTTGTQYF; CDR3 DNA: TGTGCCAGCAGCTTCCGGACTACTGGGACCCAGTACTTC
D gene: NA; V gene: TRBV7-2; clone size: few; CDR3 length: 12; J gene: TRBJ2-7; CDR3 protein: CASSYDNYEQYF; CDR3 DNA: TGTGCCAGCAGCTATGACAACTACGAGCAGTACTTC
D gene: TRBD2; V gene: TRBV12-5; clone size: NA; CDR3 length: 15; J gene: TRBJ2-1; CDR3 protein: CASGSSGAPYNEQFF; CDR3 DNA: TGTGCTAGTGGTTCTAGCGGGGCGCCGTACAATGAGCAGTTCTTC
D gene: TRBD1; V gene: TRBV29-1; clone size: NA; CDR3 length: 12; J gene: TRBJ2-5; CDR3 protein: CSAQGAGETQYF; CDR3 DNA: TGCAGCGCGCAGGGGGCAGGAGAGACCCAGTACTTC
D gene: NA; V gene: TRBV12-3/TRBV12-4; clone size: NA; CDR3 length: 15; J gene: TRBJ2-5; CDR3 protein: CASSQLLGGEEAQYF; CDR3 DNA: TGTGCCAGCAGCCAACTGCTGGGGGGAGAAGAGGCCCAGTACTTC
D gene: TRBD1; V gene: TRBV24-1; clone size: NA; CDR3 length: 14; J gene: TRBJ2-3; CDR3 protein: CAASGQGAPDTQYF; CDR3 DNA: TGTGCCGCTTCGGGACAGGGGGCCCCAGATACGCAGTATTTT
D gene: TRBD1; V gene: TRBV4-1; clone size: NA; CDR3 length: 15; J gene: TRBJ1-5; CDR3 protein: CASGQGTGDKQPQHF; CDR3 DNA: TGCGCCAGCGGCCAAGGGACAGGGGACAAGCAGCCCCAGCATTTT
D gene: TRBD2; V gene: TRBV7-3; clone size: NA; CDR3 length: 15; J gene: TRBJ2-1; CDR3 protein: CASSSTIAGGGEQFF; CDR3 DNA: TGTGCCAGCAGCTCCACCATAGCGGGGGGGGGCGAGCAGTTCTTC
D gene: NA; V gene: TRBV5-1; clone size: NA; CDR3 length: 15; J gene: TRBJ2-7; CDR3 protein: CASSLAEGRDYEQYF; CDR3 DNA: TGCGCCAGCAGCTTGGCCGAAGGCAGGGACTACGAGCAGTACTTC
D gene: NA; V gene: TRBV7-2; clone size: few; CDR3 length: 14; J gene: TRBJ2-7; CDR3 protein: CASSLEGHLGEQYF; CDR3 DNA: TGTGCCAGCAGCTTAGAAGGACACCTCGGCGAGCAGTACTTC
D gene: NA; V gene: TRBV5-1; clone size: NA; CDR3 length: 14; J gene: TRBJ1-5; CDR3 protein: CASSFDIGDQPQHF; CDR3 DNA: TGCGCCAGCAGTTTTGATATAGGGGATCAGCCCCAGCATTTT
D gene: NA; V gene: TRBV27; clone size: few; CDR3 length: 17; J gene: TRBJ2-1; CDR3 protein: CASSPQGSGFSYNEQFF; CDR3 DNA: TGTGCCAGCAGTCCACAGGGTTCGGGTTTCTCCTACAATGAGCAGTTCTTC
D gene: NA; V gene: TRBV2; clone size: once; CDR3 length: 13; J gene: TRBJ2-7; CDR3 protein: CASSATLSYEQYF; CDR3 DNA: TGTGCCAGCAGTGCTACACTCTCCTACGAGCAGTACTTC
D gene: NA; V gene: TRBV7-9; clone size: few; CDR3 length: 14; J gene: TRBJ1-2; CDR3 protein: CASSLAQSNYGYTF; CDR3 DNA: TGTGCCAGCAGCTTAGCGCAGTCTAACTATGGCTACACCTTC
D gene: NA; V gene: TRBV27; clone size: few; CDR3 length: 15; J gene: TRBJ1-2; CDR3 protein: CASSPLGGRNYGYTF; CDR3 DNA: TGTGCCAGCAGCCCCCTCGGGGGTAGGAACTATGGCTACACCTTC
D gene: NA; V gene: TRBV2; clone size: NA; CDR3 length: 15; J gene: TRBJ1-5; CDR3 protein: CASSTGSRENQPQHF; CDR3 DNA: TGTGCCAGCAGCACGGGAAGTCGAGAAAATCAGCCCCAGCATTTT
D gene: NA; V gene: TRBV10-3; clone size: NA; CDR3 length: 13; J gene: TRBJ1-5; CDR3 protein: CAISSDRTDTQHF; CDR3 DNA: TGTGCCATCAGTTCGGACCGCACAGATACGCAGCATTTT
D gene: TRBD1; V gene: TRBV2; clone size: NA; CDR3 length: 14; J gene: TRBJ2-3; CDR3 protein: CASSGQGATDTQYF; CDR3 DNA: TGTGCCAGCAGTGGACAGGGAGCCACAGATACGCAGTATTTT
D gene: NA; V gene: TRBV14; clone size: NA; CDR3 length: 15; J gene: TRBJ2-1; CDR3 protein: CASSQDGRWDDEQFF; CDR3 DNA: TGTGCCAGCAGCCAAGATGGTCGCTGGGATGATGAGCAGTTCTTC
D gene: NA; V gene: TRBV20-1; clone size: NA; CDR3 length: 12; J gene: TRBJ2-5; CDR3 protein: CSALLVEETQYF; CDR3 DNA: TGCAGTGCCCTCCTGGTGGAAGAGACCCAGTACTTC